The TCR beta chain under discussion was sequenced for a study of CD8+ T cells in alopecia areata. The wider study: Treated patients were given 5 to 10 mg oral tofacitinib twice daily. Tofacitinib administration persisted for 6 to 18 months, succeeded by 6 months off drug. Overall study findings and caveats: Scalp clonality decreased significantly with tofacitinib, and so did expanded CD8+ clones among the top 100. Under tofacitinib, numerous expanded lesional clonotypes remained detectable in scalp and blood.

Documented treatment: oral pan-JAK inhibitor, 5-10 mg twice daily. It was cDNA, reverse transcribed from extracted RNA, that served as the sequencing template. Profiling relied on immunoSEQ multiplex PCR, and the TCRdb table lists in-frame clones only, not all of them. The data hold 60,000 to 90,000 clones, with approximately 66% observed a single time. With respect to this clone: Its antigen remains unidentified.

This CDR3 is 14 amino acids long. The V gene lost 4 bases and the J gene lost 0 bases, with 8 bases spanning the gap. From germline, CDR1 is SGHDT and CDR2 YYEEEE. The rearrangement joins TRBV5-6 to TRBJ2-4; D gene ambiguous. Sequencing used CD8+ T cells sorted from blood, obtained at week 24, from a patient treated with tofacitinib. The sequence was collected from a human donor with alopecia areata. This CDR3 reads CASSQEIAKNIQYF. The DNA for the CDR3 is TGTGCCAGCAGCCAGGAAATAGCCAAAAACATTCAGTACTTC.